The 32 T cell receptor beta chains reported below all come from one sample, sequenced in a study of T cells expressing NK-cell markers. Following a re-call of the 5' RACE reads, TCRdb has one entry per CDR3 protein and lacks DNA. This repertoire includes over 250,000 distinct CDR3 sequences. Sequencing was done on a sample of blood T cells: a sorted CD56 or NKG2C T cell subset, CD4+ or CD8+ T cells, or bulk PBMC T cells (not recorded which). These receptor sequences come from a woman between 18 and 70 years old in good health.

The chain uses TRBV7-3 and TRBJ2-3; TCRdb proposes TRBD2, but this gene call is untestable without DNA. The CDR3 totals 16 residues. The germline V gene encodes CDR1 SGHTA and CDR2 FQGTGA. The CDR3 spells CASSAGTRASTDTQYF.

This chain links TRBV20-1 with TRBJ2-3; TCRdb outputs TRBD1, but without DNA this stays unchecked. CDR1 and CDR2 (germline): DFQATT, SNEGSKA (reference sequence). The length of the CDR3 is 15 residues. The CDR3: CSAPSGGPNTDTQYF.

V and J are TRBV7-2 and TRBJ2-3; absent DNA, TCRdb's TRBD1 call cannot be checked. Germline V gene sequence: CDR1 SGHTA, CDR2 FQGNSA. CDR3 size: 15 residues. CDR3 region: CASSLKLRDKETQYF. The variable domain in full, with the rest retrieved from reference TRBV7-2 and TRBJ2-3, is GAGVSQSPSNKVTEKGKDVELRCDPISGHTALYWYRQSLGQGLEFLIYFQGNSAPDKSGLPSDRFSAERTGGSVSTLTIQRTQQEDSAVYLCASSLKLRDKETQYFGPGTRLTVL.

This chain connects TRBV20-1 to TRBJ2-5. The CDR3 totals 15 residues. Germline V gives CDR1 DFQATT, CDR2 SNEGSKA (reference sequence). This CDR3 reads CSARAYRKFGETQYF.

The chain joins TRBV6-1 to TRBJ2-7; TCRdb outputs TRBD1, but without DNA this stays unchecked. Looked up from germline, CDR1 is MNHNS and CDR2 is SASEGT. The CDR3 spans 14 residues. The CDR3: CAVGRGTGGREQYF.

The chain's CDR3 is CASSLAGRDYGYTF. The chain has TRBV5-1 and TRBJ1-2. CDR1 is SGHRS, CDR2 YFSETQ, per germline. The CDR3 extends over 14 amino acids.

The chain recombines TRBV20-1 with TRBJ1-1; TCRdb calls TRBD1, which cannot be checked without DNA. Germline CDR1 DFQATT, CDR2 SNEGSKA (reference sequence). The CDR3 spans 15 residues. CDR3 sequence reads: CSARVWGSSNTEAFF.

The V gene is TRBV5-1, the J gene TRBJ2-2; checking the TCRdb D call of TRBD1 is not possible without DNA. CDR1 is SGHRS and CDR2 is YFSETQ in the germline V gene. The CDR3 consists of 14 residues. The CDR3 sequence: CASSFTGGTGELFF.

This chain links TRBV7-3 with TRBJ1-3. The CDR3 sequence is 13 residues long. Looked up from germline, CDR1 is SGHTA and CDR2 is FQGTGA. The CDR3 here is CASSTSGGNTIYF.

The J gene is TRBJ2-1, the V gene TRBV30. The germline CDR1 and CDR2 sequences are GTSNPN and SVGIG (reference sequence). The CDR3 contains 13 residues. CDR3 in amino acids: CAWSRQSYNEQFF.

The gene calls are TRBV20-1 and TRBJ1-5; TCRdb's D call, TRBD1, is unchecked because there is no DNA. In germline, CDR1 is DFQATT, CDR2 SNEGSKA (reference sequence). This CDR3 comprises 17 residues. CDR3 sequence reads: CSAAGTGIFFGNQPQHF.

This chain connects TRBV7-2 to TRBJ2-1; the TRBD2 assignment by TCRdb is unverifiable without DNA. The CDR3 is 15 amino acids. Germline assignment: CDR1 SGHTA and CDR2 FQGNSA. The CDR3: CASSLVGTTYNEQFF.

The rearrangement uses TRBV5-1 and TRBJ1-2; the D gene TCRdb calls, TRBD1, cannot be checked with no DNA. This CDR3 contains 17 residues. Germline V lookup: CDR1 SGHRS, CDR2 YFSETQ. The CDR3 protein is CASSLGQGLISNYGYTF.

J is TRBJ1-2 and V is TRBV10-2. The V gene's germline CDR1 is WSHSY and CDR2 SAAADI. This CDR3 spans 13 amino acids. The CDR3 reads CASSEPTGQIYTF.

The chain's CDR3 is CSARAVAGGSYNEQFF. The chain links TRBV20-1 to TRBJ2-1; TCRdb's D call, TRBD2, is unchecked because there is no DNA. This CDR3 has 16 amino acids. CDR1 DFQATT and CDR2 SNEGSKA come from the germline V gene (reference sequence).

This sequence joins TRBV5-1 and TRBJ1-1; TCRdb calls TRBD1, which cannot be checked without DNA. Germline V gives CDR1 SGHRS, CDR2 YFSETQ. This CDR3 is 13 amino acids long. CDR3 loop: CASSPGGGPEAFF.

The J gene is TRBJ2-1, the V gene TRBV7-8; TCRdb picks TRBD2, but there is no DNA to check that call. There are 13 residues in the CDR3. Germline V gene data show CDR1 as SGHVS and CDR2 as FQNEAQ. CDR3 region: CASSFKSGGEQFF.

The chain combines TRBV5-1 with TRBJ2-1; TCRdb's D gene call, TRBD2, goes unchecked for lack of DNA. Germline CDR1 is SGHRS and CDR2 is YFSETQ. The CDR3 consists of 15 residues. The CDR3 region is CASRPRAEGNNEQFF.

The chain is built from TRBV27 and TRBJ1-1. Germline values: CDR1 MNHEY, CDR2 SMNVEV (reference sequence). This CDR3 is 12 amino acids long. The CDR3 loop reads CASSLVGEEAFF.

The chain recombines TRBV30 with TRBJ2-2; TCRdb outputs TRBD2, but without DNA this stays unchecked. CDR1 and CDR2 (germline): GTSNPN, SVGIG (reference sequence). The CDR3 has 13 amino acids. The CDR3 region is CASSGRGGGELFF. Full variable domain (outside the CDR3, taken from reference TRBV30 and TRBJ2-2): SQTIHQWPATLVQPVGSPLSLECTVEGTSNPNLYWYRQAAGRGLQLLFYSVGIGQISSEVPQNLSASRPQDRQFILSSKKLLLSDSGFYLCASSGRGGGELFFGEGSRLTVL.

The gene calls are TRBV7-2 and TRBJ2-1; TCRdb proposes TRBD2, but this gene call is untestable without DNA. Per the germline V gene, CDR1 is SGHTA and CDR2 is FQGNSA. This CDR3 is built from 17 residues. The CDR3 is CASSFRLAGGSYNEQFF.

The CDR3 loop is CASSIGGGETQYF. This chain joins TRBV19 and TRBJ2-5; TCRdb outputs TRBD1, but without DNA this stays unchecked. Per the germline V gene, CDR1 is LNHDA and CDR2 is SQIVND (reference sequence). The CDR3 is 13 amino acids.

This chain links TRBV20-1 with TRBJ2-2; TCRdb's D gene call, TRBD1, goes unchecked for lack of DNA. Germline V gives CDR1 DFQATT, CDR2 SNEGSKA (reference sequence). The CDR3 has 14 amino acids. CDR3 region: CSARAGGRSGELFF.

The rearrangement links TRBV7-9 to TRBJ2-6; the D call from TCRdb, TRBD1, cannot be confirmed without DNA. The CDR3 spans 16 residues. Per the germline V gene, CDR1 is SEHNR and CDR2 is FQNEAQ (reference sequence). CDR3: CASPPQGSSGANVLTF.

The chain uses TRBV14 and TRBJ1-5. The CDR3 extends over 13 amino acids. The germline V gene has CDR1 SGHDN and CDR2 FVKESK. CDR3 amino acids: CASSQDSDQPQHF.

This chain joins TRBV29-1 and TRBJ2-3; checking the TCRdb D call of TRBD1 is not possible without DNA. Germline V CDR1 and CDR2: SQVTM, ANQGSEA. CDR3 length: 15 amino acids. The CDR3 spells CSVVRAPGPTDTQYF.

The chain links TRBV7-3 to TRBJ2-2. CDR3 length equals 13 residues. Germline V gene data show CDR1 as SGHTA and CDR2 as FQGTGA. The CDR3 protein is CASSLMAAGELFF.

The chain couples TRBV4-2 to TRBJ2-1; as DNA is missing, the TRBD1 call by TCRdb cannot be tested. The CDR3 is 17 amino acids. Germline loops: CDR1 LGHNA, CDR2 YNFKEQ. The chain's CDR3 is CASSQGTVAGVLNEQFF.

The chain couples TRBV3-1 to TRBJ1-1; the D gene TCRdb calls, TRBD1, cannot be checked with no DNA. This CDR3 has 14 residues. CDR1 and CDR2 from the germline V gene are LGHDT and YNNKEL (reference sequence). The CDR3 region is CASSSDRWNTEAFF.

The CDR3 loop reads CSVGSVTGYTQYF. This chain joins TRBV29-1 and TRBJ2-3. The CDR3 length is 13 residues. Germline V gene lookup returns CDR1 SQVTM and CDR2 ANQGSEA.

This rearrangement joins TRBV6-1 to TRBJ1-1. Germline values: CDR1 MNHNS, CDR2 SASEGT. This CDR3 spans 15 amino acids. The CDR3 spells CASSEAARLNTEAFF.

The CDR3 loop is CASSTGTGEVRNQPQHF. The rearrangement links TRBV5-5 to TRBJ1-5; lacking DNA, the TRBD1 call made by TCRdb goes unchecked. Per germline, CDR1 SGHKS and CDR2 YYEKEE (reference sequence). The CDR3 has 17 residues.